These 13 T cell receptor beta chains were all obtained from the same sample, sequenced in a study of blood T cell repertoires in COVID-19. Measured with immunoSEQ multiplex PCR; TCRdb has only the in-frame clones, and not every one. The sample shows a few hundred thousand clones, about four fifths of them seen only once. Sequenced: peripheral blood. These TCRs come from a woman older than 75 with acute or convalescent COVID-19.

This CDR3 reads CAWSVQADYGYTF. CDR3 coding DNA: TGTGCCTGGAGTGTACAGGCTGACTATGGCTACACCTTC. This rearrangement joins TRBV30 to TRBJ1-2; D is possibly TRBD1 (5 bases). CDR1 is GTSNPN, CDR2 SVGIG, per germline (reference sequence). CDR3 length: 13 amino acids. Trimming stripped 0 bases from V and 3 bases from J, with 8 bases between. Supplemented by reference TRBV30 and TRBJ1-2, the full variable domain reads SQTIHQWPATLVQPVGSPLSLECTVEGTSNPNLYWYRQAAGRGLQLLFYSVGIGQISSEVPQNLSASRPQDRQFILSSKKLLLSDSGFYLCAWSVQADYGYTFGSGTRLTVV.

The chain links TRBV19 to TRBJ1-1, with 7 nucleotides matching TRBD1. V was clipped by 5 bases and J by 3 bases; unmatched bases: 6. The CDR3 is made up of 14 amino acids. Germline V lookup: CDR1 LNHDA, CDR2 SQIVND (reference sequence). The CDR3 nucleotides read TGTGCCAGTAGTGGACAGGTGGGGGACACTGAAGCTTTCTTT. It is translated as CASSGQVGDTEAFF. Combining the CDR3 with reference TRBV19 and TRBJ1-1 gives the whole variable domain DGGITQSPKYLFRKEGQNVTLSCEQNLNHDAMYWYRQDPGQGLRLIYYSQIVNDFQKGDIAEGYSVSREKKESFPLTVTSAQKNPTAFYLCASSGQVGDTEAFFGQGTRLTVV.

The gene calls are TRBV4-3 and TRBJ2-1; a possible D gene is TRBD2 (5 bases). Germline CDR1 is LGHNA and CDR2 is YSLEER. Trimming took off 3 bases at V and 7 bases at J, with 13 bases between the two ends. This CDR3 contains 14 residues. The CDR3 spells CASSQIYLANEQFF. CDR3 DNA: TGCGCCAGCAGCCAGATCTATCTAGCTAATGAGCAGTTCTTC.

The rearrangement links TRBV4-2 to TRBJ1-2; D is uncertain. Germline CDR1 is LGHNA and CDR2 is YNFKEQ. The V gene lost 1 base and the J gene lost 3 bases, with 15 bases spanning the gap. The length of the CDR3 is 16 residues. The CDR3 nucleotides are TGTGCCAGCAGCCAAGGGGGAGGCAAGGAGGACTATGGCTACACCTTC. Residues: CASSQGGGKEDYGYTF.

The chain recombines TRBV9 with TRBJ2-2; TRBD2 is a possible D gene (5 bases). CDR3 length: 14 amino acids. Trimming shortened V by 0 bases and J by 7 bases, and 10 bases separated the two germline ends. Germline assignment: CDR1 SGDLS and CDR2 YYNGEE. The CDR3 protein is CASSVGAEGGELFF. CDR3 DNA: TGTGCCAGCAGCGTAGGAGCTGAGGGCGGGGAGCTGTTTTTT.

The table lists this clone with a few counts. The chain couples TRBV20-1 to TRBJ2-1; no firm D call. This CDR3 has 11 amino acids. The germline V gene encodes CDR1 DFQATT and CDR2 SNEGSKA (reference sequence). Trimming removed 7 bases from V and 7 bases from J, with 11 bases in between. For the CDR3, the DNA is TGCAGTGGCTCAAGGAGTAATGAGCAGTTCTTC. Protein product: CSGSRSNEQFF.

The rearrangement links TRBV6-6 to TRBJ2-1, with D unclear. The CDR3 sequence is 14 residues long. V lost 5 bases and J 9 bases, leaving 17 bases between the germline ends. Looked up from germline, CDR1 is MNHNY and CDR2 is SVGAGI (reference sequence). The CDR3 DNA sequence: TGTGCCAGCAGTAAACCGGGTGCCCAGTTTGAGCAGTTCTTC. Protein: CASSKPGAQFEQFF.

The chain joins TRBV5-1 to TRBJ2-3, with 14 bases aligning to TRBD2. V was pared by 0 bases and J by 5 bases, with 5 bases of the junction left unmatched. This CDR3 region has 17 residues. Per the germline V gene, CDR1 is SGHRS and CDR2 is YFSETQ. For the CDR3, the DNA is TGCGCCAGCAGCTTGGGGAGACTAGCGGGAGGGAGAGATACGCAGTATTTT. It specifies CASSLGRLAGGRDTQYF.

DNA for the CDR3: TGTGCCAGTACTGCGGGACAGGGAATCTATGGCTACACCTTC. Translating it yields CASTAGQGIYGYTF. The chain employs TRBV19 and TRBJ1-2, with 9 bases lining up with TRBD1. V lost 7 bases to trimming and J lost 4 bases; unmatched junction nucleotides: 7. There are 14 residues in the CDR3. CDR1 LNHDA and CDR2 SQIVND come from the germline V gene (reference sequence).

The CDR3 reads CASTGALNTEAFF. The CDR3 DNA reads TGTGCCAGCACAGGGGCTTTGAACACTGAAGCTTTCTTT. This chain uses TRBV6-5 with TRBJ1-1, with TRBD1 as a possible D gene (6 bases). This CDR3 contains 13 residues. Germline-derived CDR1 and CDR2 are MNHEY and SVGAGI. The ends were cut back, 7 bases at V and 0 bases at J, with 9 bases in the middle.

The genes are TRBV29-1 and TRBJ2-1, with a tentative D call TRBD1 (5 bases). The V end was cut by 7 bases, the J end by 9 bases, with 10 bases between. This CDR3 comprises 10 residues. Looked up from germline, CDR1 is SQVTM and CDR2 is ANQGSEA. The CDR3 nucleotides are TGCAGCGCCAGGGTAGCTGAGCAGTTCTTC. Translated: CSARVAEQFF.

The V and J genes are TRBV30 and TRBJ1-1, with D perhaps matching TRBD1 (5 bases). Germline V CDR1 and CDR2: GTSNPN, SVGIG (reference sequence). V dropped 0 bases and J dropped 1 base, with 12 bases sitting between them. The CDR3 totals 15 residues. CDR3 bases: TGTGCCTGGAGTGTACCGACAGCCGGGAACACTGAAGCTTTCTTT. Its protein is CAWSVPTAGNTEAFF.

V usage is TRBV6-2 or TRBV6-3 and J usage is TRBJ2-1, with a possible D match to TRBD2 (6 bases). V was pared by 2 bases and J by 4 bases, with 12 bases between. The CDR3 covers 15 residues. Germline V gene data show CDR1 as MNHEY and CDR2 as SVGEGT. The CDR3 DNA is TGTGCCAGCAGTTACGCGGCTAGCGTTTACAATGAGCAGTTCTTC. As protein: CASSYAASVYNEQFF.